Presented here are 5 T cell receptor beta chains from one specimen sequenced in a study of PD-L1 blockade in urothelial cancer. Generated by immunoSEQ multiplex PCR, the TCRdb table keeps only in-frame clones and is missing some. Found here are tens of thousands of clones, about 90% of them singletons; the top ten hold around 11%. As for time point: peripheral blood 6 weeks after treatment start. Sequencing used PBMCs, obtained around atezolizumab (anti-PD-L1) treatment. These receptors were obtained from a man in his sixties with urothelial cancer.

The V and J genes are TRBV11-2 and TRBJ2-7; 11 bases map to TRBD1. CDR3 size: 15 residues. From germline, CDR1 is SGHAT and CDR2 FQNNGV. The J segment lost 9 bases and the V segment lost 6 bases, leaving 13 bases of the junction unmatched. The CDR3 region is CASRPLDRGPVGQYF. CDR3 nucleotides: TGTGCCAGCAGGCCTCTGGACAGGGGGCCTGTGGGGCAGTACTTC.

The chain combines TRBV7-9 with TRBJ1-1, with TRBD1 identical over 10 bases. Germline trimming cut 0 bases from V and 5 bases from J; bases unmatched to any gene: 9. The CDR3 consists of 17 residues. Germline CDR1 reads SEHNR; CDR2 reads FQNEAQ (reference sequence). The CDR3 loop is CASSLARDRGRSTEAFF. In nucleotides, the CDR3 is TGTGCCAGCAGCTTAGCGCGGGACAGGGGTAGATCGACTGAAGCTTTCTTT.

Turning to this clone: An end of the junction differs from the germline gene, which may be a read error. CDR3 residues: CASSSSGSWETQYF. The DNA of the CDR3 is TGTGCTAGCAGCTCCAGCGGGAGTTGGGAGACCCAGTACTTC. The genes are TRBV7-7 and TRBJ2-5; the match to TRBD2 covers 8 bases. The CDR3 contains 14 residues. Germline V gene data show CDR1 as SSHAT and CDR2 as FNYEAQ (reference sequence).

The chain couples TRBV7-9 to TRBJ2-4; 7 nucleotides line up with TRBD2. The CDR3 extends over 13 amino acids. CDR1 is SEHNR, CDR2 FQNEAQ, per germline (reference sequence). After removal of 3 bases from V and 5 bases from J, the junction contained 1 base not matched to a gene. CDR3: CASSLGGQNIQYF. CDR3 in DNA: TGTGCCAGCAGCTTGGGAGGGCAAAACATTCAGTACTTC.

The rearrangement links TRBV6-5 to TRBJ2-7, with D perhaps matching TRBD2 (6 bases). Trimming cost V 2 bases and J 4 bases, with 9 bases left between them. The CDR3 has 13 residues. Germline values: CDR1 MNHEY, CDR2 SVGAGI. As DNA, the CDR3 is TGTGCCAGCAGTTACCCGGGGAGGTACGAGCAGTACTTC. Its protein product is CASSYPGRYEQYF.